A single TCR beta chain is shown here with its context. It lacks a known antigen. At one end, the junction sequence differs from germline, possibly due to a read error. The data were obtained in a study of Graves' ophthalmopathy and Graves' hyperthyroidism (dated by TCRdb to 2017 to 2018). For context, the study as a whole: Hyperthyroidism was considered stable if no progression to ophthalmopathy occurred within 18 months of follow-up. To tell Graves' ophthalmopathy apart from Graves' hyperthyroidism, and to predict which patients would progress to ophthalmopathy, the study relied on TCR beta repertoire signatures. In total, 135 blood samples were TCR-sequenced: fewer than 50 ophthalmopathy, over 70 hyperthyroidism and some 17 hyperthyroidism-to-ophthalmopathy patients. To explore V-J signatures distinguishing ophthalmopathy from hyperthyroidism, a discovery set of 100 patients (about 41 ophthalmopathy, roughly 55 stable hyperthyroidism) was enrolled. In roughly six hyperthyroidism patients, T-cell repertoires of thyroid tissue and blood were compared. After sampling, hyperthyroidism patients received methimazole starting at 30 mg daily, and ophthalmopathy patients received high-dose intravenous methylprednisolone. An independent validation cohort was composed of around 19 hyperthyroidism patients and around 16 patients who later progressed from hyperthyroidism to ophthalmopathy.

For repertoire sequencing, TCR beta CDR3 regions were amplified from RNA transcripts. The first round was an RT-PCR using HTBI primers with the Qiagen OneStep RT-PCR kit, and this first round was followed by a second-round multiplex PCR, then size selection and purification. Libraries were sequenced paired-end with 100 bp reads on an Illumina HiSeq2000. In the source study's methods: Reads were processed with SOAPnuke, discarding reads with adapters, uncalled bases, mean Phred below 15, or no exact constant-primer or identifier match. COPE v1.2.5 was used to merge high-quality paired reads. Clonotypes were defined as unique nucleotide sequences and were aligned to IMGT TRB V, D and J references using MiTCR v1.1. Only V-J combinations with frequency above 0.0001 were analysed, covering around 99% of repertoires. For each V-J combination, a TCR clonal expansion and chaos score was defined as the ratio of F50 clonal expansion to chaos observed in the TCRdist matrix. Welch's t-statistics and random forest were used to reduce the features to around 13 V-J combinations, which were then used as input to a naive Bayes classifier. The similarity between thyroid and blood repertoires was quantified using the Morisita-Horn index. Using fastp at Q25 and MiXCR, TCRdb reprocessed the public reads and kept productive beta chains. All rows with the same CDR3 protein become a single entry with the most common DNA and genes. In this record, the V and J calls reflect TCRdb's handling and not the investigators' own analysis. The sample includes about 1.1 million distinct CDR3 sequences, with 36% observed a single time. Around 10% of the sample belongs to the ten largest clones.

On the study overall, not on this receptor specifically: In validation, the model predicted ophthalmopathy progression with 70.59% sensitivity and approximately 78% specificity; about a dozen predicted patients were CT-confirmed with GO in a median of around 6.5 months. Sample size was not predetermined statistically, and investigators were not blinded to group allocation. Most expanded thyroid clonotypes with a frequency above 0.001 also appeared in blood, which suggests that blood repertoires may reflect the immune response in the thyroid. In cross-validation, the 13-signature model distinguished ophthalmopathy from stable hyperthyroidism with approximately 85% sensitivity and around 82% specificity, and in the test set the corresponding values were approximately 79% and 70%.

CDR1 and CDR2, per the germline V gene, are WSHSY and SAAADI. Measured from the cysteine to the phenylalanine, the CDR3 is 14 residues long. The entry retains the CDR3 DNA only, 42 bases that are in frame from base 1. Patients with hyperthyroidism were aged 18 to 65 years, had been newly diagnosed, and had a disease duration of less than 2 months. Patients with other autoimmune diseases, uncontrolled infections, pregnancy or lactation were excluded. Diagnosis was based on clinical symptoms, serum thyroxine, TRAb, thyroid ultrasound and orbital computed tomography. Total RNA was extracted with Trizol reagent and quality-checked on an Agilent 2100 Bioanalyzer.

Sequencing input: peripheral blood or thyroid tissue (not recorded which). The chain is encoded by TRBV10-2 joined to TRBJ2-7; 8 bases in the middle match TRBD2. The receptor's source is an adult man with Graves' hyperthyroidism. For the CDR3, the sequence is CASSAGTSAYEQYF. In nucleotide form, the sequence is TGTGCCAGCAGCGCAGGGACTAGTGCCTACGAGCAGTACTTC.